These 23 T cell receptor beta chains came from one sample sequenced in a study of T cell changes during pregnancy in multiple sclerosis. Data came from immunoSEQ multiplex PCR; TCRdb stores just in-frame clones and leaves some out. The profile shows around 29,000 clones, roughly 91% of them singletons. The sample in question was CD4+ T cells from peripheral blood mononuclear cells, obtained in the first trimester of pregnancy. These receptors all come from a female donor in good health, enrolled as a control in a pregnancy study.

The chain is built from TRBV28 and TRBJ2-5, with TRBD1 identical over 8 bases. Trimming took 6 bases from V and 1 from J; bases not matched to a gene: 7. Germline CDR1 reads MDHEN; CDR2 reads SYDVKM. The CDR3 has 15 residues. The CDR3 loop is CASRPPGQAQETQYF. CDR3 nucleotides: TGTGCCAGCAGGCCTCCGGGACAGGCCCAAGAGACCCAGTACTTC.

The J gene is TRBJ2-5, the V gene TRBV6-1; weak D call: TRBD1 (6 bases). This CDR3 region has 15 residues. Trimming removed 3 bases at V and 5 bases at J, with 16 bases between. Germline loops: CDR1 MNHNS, CDR2 SASEGT. The CDR3 DNA sequence: TGTGCCAGCAGTGACCCAACAGGGTACGGCGAGACCCAGTACTTC. Translated: CASSDPTGYGETQYF.

CDR3 DNA sequence: TGTGCCACCAGCAACAGGGTCGGCACTGAAGCTTTCTTT. Residues: CATSNRVGTEAFF. The chain couples TRBV15 to TRBJ1-1, with D tentatively TRBD1 (6 bases). Trimming pared 4 bases from V and 4 bases from J, leaving 10 bases between. This CDR3 spans 13 amino acids. Looked up from germline, CDR1 is LNHNV and CDR2 is YYDKDF (reference sequence).

The chain employs TRBV5-5 and TRBJ1-6; a possible D gene is TRBD1 (5 bases). The CDR3 covers 15 residues. Between the trimmed V and J ends, which lost 3 bases and 6 bases, there was a span of 13 bases. CDR1 SGHKS and CDR2 YYEKEE come from the germline V gene (reference sequence). The CDR3 bases are TGTGCCAGCAGCTCAATGGGGGGAGTTAATTCACCCCTCCACTTT. This codes for CASSSMGGVNSPLHF.

The chain couples TRBV6-5 to TRBJ1-1; TRBD1 agrees at 8 bases. The CDR3 spans 13 residues. J lost 10 bases, V lost 0 bases, and 4 bases had no gene match. Germline CDR1 and CDR2: MNHEY and SVGAGI. CDR3 in amino acids: CASSYSDRDGAFF. The DNA for the CDR3 is TGTGCCAGCAGTTACTCGGACAGGGACGGAGCTTTCTTT.

The J gene is TRBJ2-7, the V gene TRBV28; tentative D call: TRBD1 (7 bases). The V end lost 2 bases, the J end lost 4 bases, and 12 bases lay between the germline ends. The germline V gene has CDR1 MDHEN and CDR2 SYDVKM. The CDR3 is made up of 14 amino acids. This CDR3 reads CASSLGGGGYEQYF. CDR3 DNA sequence: TGTGCCAGCAGTTTAGGAGGGGGCGGGTACGAGCAGTACTTC. The complete variable domain, with remaining parts taken from reference TRBV28 and TRBJ2-7, reads DVKVTQSSRYLVKRTGEKVFLECVQDMDHENMFWYRQDPGLGLRLIYFSYDVKMKEKGDIPEGYSVSREKKERFSLILESASTNQTSMYLCASSLGGGGYEQYFGPGTRLTVT.

The J gene is TRBJ2-1, the V gene TRBV5-6; tentative D call: TRBD2 (6 bases). Trimming took off 3 bases at V and 5 bases at J, with 12 bases between the two ends. The CDR3 totals 14 residues. The germline CDR1 and CDR2 sequences are SGHDT and YYEEEE. CDR3 residues: CASSSPPSDNEQFF. Written as DNA, the CDR3 is TGTGCCAGCAGCTCGCCACCTAGCGACAATGAGCAGTTCTTC. The full variable domain, rest sourced from reference TRBV5-6 and TRBJ2-1, is DAGVTQSPTHLIKTRGQQVTLRCSPKSGHDTVSWYQQALGQGPQFIFQYYEEEERQRGNFPDRFSGHQFPNYSSELNVNALLLGDSALYLCASSSPPSDNEQFFGPGTRLTVL.

The chain carries TRBV4-2 and TRBJ2-1; 9 positions agree with TRBD1. Germline assignment: CDR1 LGHNA and CDR2 YNFKEQ. Trimming took 1 base from V and 1 from J; bases not matched to a gene: 5. The CDR3 has 17 amino acids. The CDR3 protein is CASSQATGTGSYNEQFF. The CDR3 DNA follows: TGTGCCAGCAGCCAAGCCACCGGGACAGGGTCCTACAATGAGCAGTTCTTC.

The chain employs TRBV5-5 and TRBJ2-3, with D uncertain. Germline V CDR1 and CDR2: SGHKS, YYEKEE (reference sequence). The CDR3 is 13 residues long. V lost 6 bases and J lost 0, with 8 bases in between. CDR3 coding DNA: TGTGCCAGCACCCGACAAAGCACAGATACGCAGTATTTT. As protein: CASTRQSTDTQYF. The complete variable domain, with remaining parts taken from reference TRBV5-5 and TRBJ2-3, reads DAGVTQSPTHLIKTRGQQVTLRCSPISGHKSVSWYQQVLGQGPQFIFQYYEKEERGRGNFPDRFSARQFPNYSSELNVNALLLGDSALYLCASTRQSTDTQYFGPGTRLTVL.

This clone was counted once. The V call is TRBV27, the J call TRBJ1-2; weak D call: TRBD1 (6 bases). Germline assignment: CDR1 MNHEY and CDR2 SMNVEV (reference sequence). Trimming took off 4 bases at V and 8 bases at J, with 17 bases between the two ends. CDR3 length equals 14 residues. Here the CDR3 reads CASSSSGQSEGYTF. DNA of the CDR3: TGTGCCAGCAGTTCTTCCGGACAGAGTGAAGGCTACACCTTC.

The gene calls are TRBV28 and TRBJ2-7, with 9 bases identical to TRBD1. Losses at the gene ends were 7 bases for V and 7 bases for J; bases not matched to a gene: 8. Germline assignment: CDR1 MDHEN and CDR2 SYDVKM. CDR3 size: 13 residues. The CDR3 DNA reads as TGTGCCAGCATTGAACAGGGGGCACGGGAGCAGTACTTC. The encoded protein is CASIEQGAREQYF. The variable domain in full, completed from reference TRBV28 and TRBJ2-7, reads DVKVTQSSRYLVKRTGEKVFLECVQDMDHENMFWYRQDPGLGLRLIYFSYDVKMKEKGDIPEGYSVSREKKERFSLILESASTNQTSMYLCASIEQGAREQYFGPGTRLTVT.

The chain uses TRBV6-4 and TRBJ2-1; 7 positions match TRBD2. The junction had 8 bases not matched to a gene; V was cut back by 2 bases and J by 4 bases. This CDR3 contains 16 residues. Germline lookup yields CDR1 MRHNA and CDR2 SNTAGT. The CDR3 protein is CASSDLAASGYNEQFF. CDR3 sequence (DNA): TGTGCCAGCAGTGACCTAGCGGCCTCGGGGTACAATGAGCAGTTCTTC.

The chain links TRBV6-1 to TRBJ1-1; 8 bases agree with TRBD1. The CDR3 sequence is 12 residues long. V gave up 5 bases and J gave up 9 bases; unmatched junction bases: 5. Germline V gives CDR1 MNHNS, CDR2 SASEGT. The CDR3 DNA is TGTGCCAGCAGTTTCCGGACAGGGAAAGCTTTCTTT. Translated: CASSFRTGKAFF.

The chain recombines TRBV7-8 with TRBJ1-2; D call uncertain. Germline lookup yields CDR1 SGHVS and CDR2 FQNEAQ. This CDR3 is built from 15 residues. V was pared by 1 base and J by 4 bases, with 13 bases between. The CDR3 DNA reads TGTGCCAGCAGCTTAGACCAACTAAGGAGCTATGGCTACACCTTC. Its protein is CASSLDQLRSYGYTF.

The V and J genes are TRBV6-4 and TRBJ2-7; 10 positions match TRBD2. CDR3 length equals 14 residues. V was clipped by 5 bases and J by 5 bases; unmatched bases: 6. The germline gives CDR1 MRHNA, CDR2 SNTAGT. The DNA of the CDR3 is TGTGCCAGCAGTTCTAGCGGGAGTTCACACGAGCAGTACTTC. The encoded protein is CASSSSGSSHEQYF.

The V call is TRBV28, the J call TRBJ2-2; the D gene is possibly TRBD1 (5 bases). The CDR3 length is 15 residues. Trimming took off 1 base at V and 4 bases at J, with 10 bases between the two ends. The V gene's germline CDR1 is MDHEN and CDR2 SYDVKM. The CDR3 loop is CASSLFQGPTGELFF. The CDR3 DNA is TGTGCCAGCAGTTTATTTCAGGGTCCCACCGGGGAGCTGTTTTTT.

The V gene is TRBV20-1, the J gene TRBJ2-3, with TRBD1 as a possible D gene (5 bases). CDR3 length equals 11 residues. V was clipped by 8 bases and J by 4 bases, with 10 bases between them. Germline values: CDR1 DFQATT, CDR2 SNEGSKA (reference sequence). CDR3 nucleotides: TGCAGTCCAGACAGCGCAGATACGCAGTATTTT. Its translation is CSPDSADTQYF.

This sequence joins TRBV30 and TRBJ2-1; TRBD2 agrees at 9 bases. Germline V gene data show CDR1 as GTSNPN and CDR2 as SVGIG (reference sequence). The CDR3 runs 14 residues. V dropped 2 bases and J dropped 4; count of bases not matched to a gene: 3. This CDR3 is CAWSLAGAYNEQFF. The CDR3 coding sequence is TGTGCCTGGAGTTTAGCGGGAGCTTACAATGAGCAGTTCTTC.

V usage is TRBV28 and J usage is TRBJ2-1, with TRBD2 as a possible D gene (5 bases). The CDR3 length is 14 residues. The ends were cut back, 6 bases at V and 3 bases at J, with 12 bases in the middle. Germline-derived CDR1 and CDR2 are MDHEN and SYDVKM. CDR3 nucleotide sequence: TGTGCCAGCAGAGGAGCGGAGTACTACAATGAGCAGTTCTTC. Translated: CASRGAEYYNEQFF.

The chain links TRBV28 to TRBJ1-3; a weak D match, TRBD1 (5 bases). The CDR3 loop spans 15 amino acids. Trimming left V 6 bases short and J 6 bases short, with 18 bases between. Germline-derived CDR1 and CDR2 are MDHEN and SYDVKM. CDR3 sequence reads: CASSPGRGGQNTIYF. The CDR3 region has the DNA TGTGCCAGCAGCCCAGGGAGGGGCGGCCAAAACACCATATATTTT.

The rearrangement uses TRBV7-6 and TRBJ1-1, with 8 bases lining up with TRBD1. The CDR3 is 16 amino acids. Losses at the gene ends were 5 bases for V and 1 base for J; bases not matched to a gene: 9. Looked up from germline, CDR1 is SGHVS and CDR2 is FNYEAQ. This chain's CDR3 is CASSQGQGVRNTEAFF. CDR3 bases: TGTGCCAGCAGCCAAGGACAGGGCGTAAGGAACACTGAAGCTTTCTTT.

The J gene is TRBJ2-7, the V gene TRBV28; 13 bases line up with TRBD2. V was pared by 10 bases and J by 3 bases, with 9 bases of the junction left unmatched. This CDR3 region has 15 residues. Germline-derived CDR1 and CDR2 are MDHEN and SYDVKM. The CDR3 DNA sequence: TGTGCCACACTAGCGGGGGGGCCGTTTGGCTACGAGCAGTACTTC. Amino acid sequence: CATLAGGPFGYEQYF.

This chain uses TRBV4-1 with TRBJ2-1; tentatively, D is TRBD1 (6 bases). The germline CDR1 and CDR2 sequences are MGHRA and YSYEKL. Trimming cost V 4 bases and J 9 bases, with 19 bases left between them. The CDR3 extends over 15 amino acids. As DNA, the CDR3 is TGCGCCAGCAGCCGAGGGGGAGTCCTTTCGGGTGAGCAGTTCTTC. Translation gives CASSRGGVLSGEQFF.